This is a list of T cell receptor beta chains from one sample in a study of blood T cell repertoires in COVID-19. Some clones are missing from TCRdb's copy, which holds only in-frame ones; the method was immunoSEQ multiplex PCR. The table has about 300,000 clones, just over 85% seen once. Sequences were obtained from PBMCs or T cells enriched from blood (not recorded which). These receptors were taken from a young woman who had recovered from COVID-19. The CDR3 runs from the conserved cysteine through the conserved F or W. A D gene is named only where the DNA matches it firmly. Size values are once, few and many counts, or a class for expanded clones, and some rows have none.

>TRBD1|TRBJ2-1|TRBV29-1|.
CSAQTGIVEQFF
TGCAGCGCCCAGACAGGGATTGTTGAGCAGTTCTTC
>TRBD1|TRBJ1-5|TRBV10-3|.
CAISRQGGNQPQHF
TGTGCCATCAGTCGACAGGGGGGCAATCAGCCCCAGCATTTT
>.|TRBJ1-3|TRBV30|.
CAWKAGSFYFSGNTIYF
TGTGCCTGGAAAGCGGGGAGCTTCTATTTCTCTGGAAACACCATATATTTT
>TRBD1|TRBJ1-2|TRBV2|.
CASSGTGLNYGYTF
TGTGCCAGCAGTGGGACAGGGCTGAACTATGGCTACACCTTC
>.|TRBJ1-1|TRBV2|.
CASSFDSGYTEAFF
TGTGCCAGCAGTTTTGATTCAGGGTACACTGAAGCTTTCTTT
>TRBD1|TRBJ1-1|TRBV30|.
CAWMGQMNTEAFF
TGTGCCTGGATGGGACAGATGAACACTGAAGCTTTCTTT
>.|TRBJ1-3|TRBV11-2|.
CASSLQQGLSGNTIYF
TGTGCCAGCAGCCTGCAGCAGGGACTCTCTGGAAACACCATATATTTT
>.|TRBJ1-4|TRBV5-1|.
CASSLMDSSSEKLFF
TGCGCCAGCAGCTTAATGGACAGCTCTAGTGAAAAACTGTTTTTT
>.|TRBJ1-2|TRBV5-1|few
CASSLNREGDYGYTF
TGCGCCAGCAGCTTGAACAGGGAGGGGGACTATGGCTACACCTTC
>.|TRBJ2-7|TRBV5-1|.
CASSLESEDEQYF
TGCGCCAGCAGCTTGGAATCTGAGGACGAGCAGTACTTC